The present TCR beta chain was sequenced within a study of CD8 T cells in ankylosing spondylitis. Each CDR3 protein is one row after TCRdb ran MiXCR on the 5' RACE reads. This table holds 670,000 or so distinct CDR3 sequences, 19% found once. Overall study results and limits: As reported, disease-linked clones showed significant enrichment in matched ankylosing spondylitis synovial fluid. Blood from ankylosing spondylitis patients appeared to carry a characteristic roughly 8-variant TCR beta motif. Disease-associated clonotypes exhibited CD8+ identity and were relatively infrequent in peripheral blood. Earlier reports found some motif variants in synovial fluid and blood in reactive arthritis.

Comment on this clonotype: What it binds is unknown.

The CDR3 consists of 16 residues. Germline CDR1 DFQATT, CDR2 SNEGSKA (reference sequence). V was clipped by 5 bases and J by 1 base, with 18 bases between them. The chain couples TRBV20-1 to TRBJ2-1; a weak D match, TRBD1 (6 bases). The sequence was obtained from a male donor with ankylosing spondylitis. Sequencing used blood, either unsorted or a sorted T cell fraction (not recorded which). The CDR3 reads CSARETGGISYNEQFF. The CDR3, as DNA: TGCAGTGCTCGCGAGACAGGAGGTATTTCCTACAATGAGCAGTTCTTC.